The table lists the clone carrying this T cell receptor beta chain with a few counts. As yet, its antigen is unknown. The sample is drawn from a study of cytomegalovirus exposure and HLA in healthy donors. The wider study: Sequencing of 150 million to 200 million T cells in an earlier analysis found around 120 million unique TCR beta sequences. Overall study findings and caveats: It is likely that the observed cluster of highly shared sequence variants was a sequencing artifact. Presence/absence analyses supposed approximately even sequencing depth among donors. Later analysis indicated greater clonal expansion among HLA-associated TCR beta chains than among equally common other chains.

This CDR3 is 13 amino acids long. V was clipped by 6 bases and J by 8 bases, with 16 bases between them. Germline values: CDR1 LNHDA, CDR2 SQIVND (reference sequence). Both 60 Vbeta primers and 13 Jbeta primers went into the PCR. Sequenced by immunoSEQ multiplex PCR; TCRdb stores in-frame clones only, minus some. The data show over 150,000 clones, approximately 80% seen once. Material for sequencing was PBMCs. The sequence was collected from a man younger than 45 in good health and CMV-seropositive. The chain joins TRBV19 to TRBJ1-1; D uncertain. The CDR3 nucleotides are TGTGCCAGTAGCACCTATGAGAGGAGCGAAGCTTTCTTT. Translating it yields CASSTYERSEAFF.